This T cell receptor (beta chain) appears in the sequencing data of a study of PD-1 blockade in classical Hodgkin lymphoma (TCRdb year 2020). For the study in its entirety: Nivolumab dosing was 3 mg/kg intravenously every 2 weeks, continuing until either disease progression or unacceptable toxicity. A peripheral blood immune signature of response to PD-1 blockade in classical Hodgkin lymphoma was defined using TCR beta sequencing and CyTOF.

According to the germline V gene (reference sequence), CDR1 reads GTSNPN and CDR2 reads SVGIG. Relative to germline, V is missing 0 bases and J is missing 6 bases, with 2 bases of the junction outside any gene match. The CDR3 has 16 amino acids, counting the end cysteine and phenylalanine. Of all the DNA, just the CDR3 is kept, 48 bases in frame from base 1. The label giving this sample's time point can be read as: cycle 1 day 1 (C1D1), immediately before nivolumab initiation. All trial patients had relapsed after autologous stem cell transplantation, with cohorts A, B and C differing in prior brentuximab vedotin exposure. CD4+ T cells were purified from thawed PBMCs by magnetic negative selection with a Miltenyi CD4+ T cell isolation kit. The trial cohort was composed of about 54 patients with relapsed/refractory classical Hodgkin lymphoma, for whom complete response, partial response or progressive disease was recorded as best overall response. Single-agent nivolumab was administered to trial patients in the multi-cohort phase II CheckMate 205 trial. An independent review committee assessed best overall response by applying the 2007 International Working Group response criteria. Trial PBMCs were collected immediately before nivolumab initiation (C1D1) and during therapy at cycle 2 day 1 and cycle 4 day 1. After peripheral blood was drawn into 8 mL Vacutainer Cell Preparation Tubes, PBMCs were isolated by centrifugation and then cryopreserved. Purified CD4+ and CD8+ fractions were prepared only for cases with an additional available PBMC sample. Magnetically labelled cells were removed on LS columns in a quadroMACS separator, and the flow-through was retained as the purified fraction.

General conclusions and limits of the study: Lower diversity was seen in patients whose nivolumab began less than 1 year after ASCT, and these patients were left out of later analyses so that immune reconstitution would not confound the results. By C4D1, a significant rise was seen in CD4+ TCR diversity but not in CD8+ TCR diversity (p=0.0027 vs p=0.16), and the rise was most apparent among complete responders (p=0.02). Trial patients achieving complete response had baseline diversity similar to newly diagnosed patients, whereas partial responders and progressors had significantly lower diversity. The study was limited to a single clinical trial cohort, and causes of repertoire differences, possibly disease activity or prior therapy, remained undefined. Baseline TCR diversity was reported to be lower in newly diagnosed patients than in healthy donors, and even lower in relapsed/refractory patients.

The Qiagen DNeasy kit was used to extract genomic DNA both from unsorted PBMCs and from the negatively selected CD4+ and CD8+ fractions. Amplification of TCR beta CDR3 regions was done by immunoSEQ multiplex PCR with primers that anneal to V and J segments. Amplification bias was minimized using a synthetic immune receptor repertoire, and residual bias was removed computationally after sequencing. As for the authors' bioinformatics: Custom Python scripts were used to quantify repertoire diversity as the Shannon entropy index. Unsorted, CD4+ and CD8+ repertoires were examined separately, except in combined analyses, for which CD4+ and CD8+ sequences were merged in silico. Clonal expansion was defined as a frequency increase of at least 2-fold after treatment compared with C1D1, and clones undetected at baseline were assigned a pseudocount of 0.5. Clones with 0 or 1 copy at C1D1 were classified as singleton clones, and clones with 2 or more copies were classified as non-singleton clones. Clones expanded in unsorted samples were annotated as CD4+, CD8+ or unknown by matching protein sequences in sorted samples from the same patient. Wilcoxon tests on paired samples were used to test changes in diversity from C1D1 to C4D1. TCRdb holds this immuneACCESS table with in-frame rearrangements only. Some clones are missing; in checked studies, unresolved V genes explain under half, and the rest has no known cause. The D gene and trimming were derived from the DNA, and the V and J assignments and clone size from that table. This sample has around 34,000 clones in its table, and roughly 90% of those were observed once. More than 0.2% of the sample goes to the ten largest clones.

Remarks on this clone: Its antigen has not been determined. There are no base qualities to consult, and no much larger clone falls within one base.

The source of this sequence is a human donor with classical Hodgkin lymphoma. The sequencing used CD4+ T cells from blood, collected at baseline. The chain was built from TRBV30 and TRBJ2-1, with TRBD2 identical over 16 junction bases. The CDR3 sequence is CAWSVGTSGRGNEQFF. The nucleotide sequence is given as TGTGCCTGGAGTGTGGGGACTAGCGGGAGGGGCAATGAGCAGTTCTTC.